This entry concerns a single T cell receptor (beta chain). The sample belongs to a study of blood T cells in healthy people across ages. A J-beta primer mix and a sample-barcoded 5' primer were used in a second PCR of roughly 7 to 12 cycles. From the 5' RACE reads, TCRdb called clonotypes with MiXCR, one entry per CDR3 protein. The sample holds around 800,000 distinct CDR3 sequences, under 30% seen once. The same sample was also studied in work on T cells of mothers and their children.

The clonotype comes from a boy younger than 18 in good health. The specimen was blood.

CDR3 in amino acids: CASSETGSDTGELFF. CDR3 bases: TGTGCCAGCAGTGAGACAGGGTCGGACACCGGGGAGCTGTTTTTT. The chain uses TRBV6-1 and TRBJ2-2; 7 positions agree with TRBD1. V was clipped by 3 bases and J by 3 bases; unmatched bases: 4. CDR3 length: 15 residues. Germline V lookup: CDR1 MNHNS, CDR2 SASEGT.